This T cell receptor (beta chain) was retrieved from a study of T cell changes during pregnancy in multiple sclerosis. CDR3 length: 16 amino acids. V dropped 1 base and J dropped 2 bases, with 14 bases sitting between them. Germline lookup yields CDR1 LGHNA and CDR2 YSLEER. Using immunoSEQ multiplex PCR, the repertoire was profiled, and TCRdb retains in-frame clones only, with some absent. The table includes around 65,000 clones, about 90% detected once. The receptor's source is a female donor in good health, enrolled as a control in a pregnancy study. The sample consisted of peripheral blood, taken in the third trimester of pregnancy. The gene calls are TRBV4-3 and TRBJ1-2; D is ambiguous. The CDR3 region is CASSQGNQAGNYGYTF. As DNA, the CDR3 is TGCGCCAGCAGCCAAGGGAATCAGGCGGGGAACTATGGCTACACCTTC.